The rows below give T cell receptor beta chains drawn from one sample of a study of cytomegalovirus exposure and HLA in healthy donors. Measured with immunoSEQ multiplex PCR; TCRdb has only the in-frame clones, and not every one. The sample holds some 190,000 clones; about 85% are singletons and the top ten take about 1.6%. Sequenced: PBMCs. The origin of the receptors is a woman between 50 and 59 years old in good health and CMV-seronegative. The CDR3 runs from the conserved cysteine through the conserved F or W.

J gene | V gene | CDR3 protein
TRBJ2-1 | TRBV11-3 | CASSLEDRGHNEQFF
TRBJ1-1 | TRBV6-6 | CASSYGLLNTEAFF
TRBJ2-3 | TRBV4-1 | CASSQVYRDRVVADTQYF
TRBJ2-7 | TRBV15 | CAISSGDSYEQYF
TRBJ1-2 | TRBV28 | CASRVTPPNYGYTF
TRBJ2-2 | TRBV12-5 | CASGFRSGNTGELFF
TRBJ1-2 | TRBV5-1 | CASSLDVGRGMDGYTF
TRBJ2-1 | TRBV7-3 | CASSLSSGPYNEQFF
TRBJ1-1 | TRBV2 | CASRTGQGHTEAFF
TRBJ1-1 | TRBV4-1 | CASKKGIGTEAFF
TRBJ1-5 | TRBV6-6 | CASSLQEINQPQHF
TRBJ1-2 | TRBV7-9 | CASSPYGTASHYGYTF
TRBJ2-1 | TRBV10-2 | CASSEWTSGRAYNEQFF
TRBJ1-4 | TRBV6-1 | CASSPNRGRDEKLFF
TRBJ1-3 | TRBV2 | CASRGTASGNTIYF
TRBJ2-3 | TRBV7-9 | CASSKRDIFSDTQYF
TRBJ1-4 | TRBV9 | CASSVANEGQFNEKLFF
TRBJ2-7 | TRBV7-9 | CASSLQGTGGYEQYF
TRBJ1-4 | TRBV29-1 | CSVEGPGGKLFF
TRBJ1-1 | TRBV15 | CATSRPSTGNTEAFF
TRBJ2-7 | TRBV29-1 | CSVEDLLGGRQYF
TRBJ1-3 | TRBV14 | CASSPWRRNTIYF
TRBJ2-7 | TRBV19 | CASAGGRGGGTSGPYEQYF
TRBJ2-7 | TRBV5-1 | CASSKWLDEQYF
TRBJ1-2 | TRBV4-2 | CASSQEMSGKGYTF
TRBJ1-5 | TRBV4-1 | CASSQDILEGTFGNQPQHF
TRBJ1-2 | TRBV7-2 | CASSLVQGTYGYTF
TRBJ1-2 | TRBV20-1 | CSARQVREYTF
TRBJ2-4 | TRBV18 | CASSPLGAGGIQYF
TRBJ1-4 | TRBV7-3 | CASSRQGGANEKLFF
TRBJ1-2 | TRBV19 | CASSIVGKGYTF
TRBJ1-1 | TRBV19 | CASSPGMNTEAFF
TRBJ2-3 | TRBV6-1 | CASSSYRAPGDTQYF
TRBJ1-1 | TRBV19 | CASSMGRGTEAFF
TRBJ2-7 | TRBV6-5 | CASGLAGGSYEQYF
TRBJ1-2 | TRBV5-6 | CASSRVIGTLKGNYGYTF
TRBJ2-2 | TRBV18 | CASSPDRELFF
TRBJ1-1 | TRBV6-1 | CASRTAHNTEAFF
TRBJ2-1 | TRBV28 | CASSLSPGSYNEQFF
TRBJ1-5 | TRBV6-4 | CASSEDSSNQPQHF
TRBJ1-1 | TRBV7-9 | CASRDSGATEAFF
TRBJ1-3 | TRBV7-6 | CASSLEGWGAGNTIYF
TRBJ2-7 | TRBV6-4 | CACHIPSSGRAYEQYF
TRBJ2-7 | TRBV2 | CASSEYPRGYEQYF
TRBJ1-2 | TRBV7-9 | CASSSRDRLYGYTF
TRBJ1-5 | TRBV12-5 | CASGLVRGQGRNQPQHF
TRBJ2-7 | TRBV6-1 | CASSFSGEQYF
TRBJ2-2 | TRBV29-1 | CSVQWGRTRSNTGELFF
TRBJ1-3 | TRBV4-2 | CASSQESGNLGNTIYF